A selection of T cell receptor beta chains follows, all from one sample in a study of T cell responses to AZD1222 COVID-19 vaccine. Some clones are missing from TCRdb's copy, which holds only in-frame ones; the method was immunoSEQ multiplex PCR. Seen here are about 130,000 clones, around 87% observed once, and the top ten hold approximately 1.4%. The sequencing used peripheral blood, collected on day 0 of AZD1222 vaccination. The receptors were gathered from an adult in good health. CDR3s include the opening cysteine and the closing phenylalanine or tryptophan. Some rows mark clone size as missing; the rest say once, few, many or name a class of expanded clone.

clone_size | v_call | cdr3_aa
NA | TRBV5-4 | CASSFPTGKGTEAFF
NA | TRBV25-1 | CASSVGSGGRIAGELFF
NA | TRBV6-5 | CASSYRRGTEAFF
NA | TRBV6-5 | CASSVQGRRAFF
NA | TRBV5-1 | CASSLAAGIPDGYTF
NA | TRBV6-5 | CASPRDINSYEQYF
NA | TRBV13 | CASSEERGDLAKNIQYF
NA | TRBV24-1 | CATSDLGQSEQFF
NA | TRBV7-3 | CASSLGGAGYGYTF
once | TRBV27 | CASRDGRGAFF
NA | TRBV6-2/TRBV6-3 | CASSYSGGASYEQYF
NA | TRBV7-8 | CASSLNPDREQFF
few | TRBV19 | CASSERTSYGYTF
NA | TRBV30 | CAWSVRGLKQPQHF
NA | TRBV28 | CASRGQGTGAWGYTF
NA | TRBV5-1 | CASSLPGQGFVAEAFF
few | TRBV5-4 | CASSFPGPLLGANVLTF
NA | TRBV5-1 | CASSLGDYNQETQYF
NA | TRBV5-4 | CASSRGGESYEQYF
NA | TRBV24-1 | CATSPGLDTQYF
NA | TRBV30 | CAWNADSYSPLHF
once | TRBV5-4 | CASSSGGTQPQHF
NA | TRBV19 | CASLGYREGATGELFF
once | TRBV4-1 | CASSQVGQGGGYTF
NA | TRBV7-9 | CASSLGGDYGYTF
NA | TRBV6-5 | CASSYTYSDRAYGYTF
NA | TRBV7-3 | CASSTRQGAGELFF
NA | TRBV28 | CASSFDDRRFWAEAFF
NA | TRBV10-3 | CAIAGQGKGTYEQYF
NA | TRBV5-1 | CASSQGQGAYEQYF
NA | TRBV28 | CAMGGGIYGYTF
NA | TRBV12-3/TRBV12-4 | CASSLSPYEQYF
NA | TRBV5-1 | CASSQQGRVSYNEQFF
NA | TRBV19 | CASSIGRDQPQHF
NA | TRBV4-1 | CASSRGLAGGSGYEQYF
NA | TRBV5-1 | CASSAGPNNEQFF
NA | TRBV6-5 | CASRNSGETQYF
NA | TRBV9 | CASSGRAGALTGEQFF
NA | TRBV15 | CATSRAGTGAYEQYF
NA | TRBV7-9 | CASSSYRELAKNIQYF
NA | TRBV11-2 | CASREQGSDTQYF
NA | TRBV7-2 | CASSYPTSTDTQYF